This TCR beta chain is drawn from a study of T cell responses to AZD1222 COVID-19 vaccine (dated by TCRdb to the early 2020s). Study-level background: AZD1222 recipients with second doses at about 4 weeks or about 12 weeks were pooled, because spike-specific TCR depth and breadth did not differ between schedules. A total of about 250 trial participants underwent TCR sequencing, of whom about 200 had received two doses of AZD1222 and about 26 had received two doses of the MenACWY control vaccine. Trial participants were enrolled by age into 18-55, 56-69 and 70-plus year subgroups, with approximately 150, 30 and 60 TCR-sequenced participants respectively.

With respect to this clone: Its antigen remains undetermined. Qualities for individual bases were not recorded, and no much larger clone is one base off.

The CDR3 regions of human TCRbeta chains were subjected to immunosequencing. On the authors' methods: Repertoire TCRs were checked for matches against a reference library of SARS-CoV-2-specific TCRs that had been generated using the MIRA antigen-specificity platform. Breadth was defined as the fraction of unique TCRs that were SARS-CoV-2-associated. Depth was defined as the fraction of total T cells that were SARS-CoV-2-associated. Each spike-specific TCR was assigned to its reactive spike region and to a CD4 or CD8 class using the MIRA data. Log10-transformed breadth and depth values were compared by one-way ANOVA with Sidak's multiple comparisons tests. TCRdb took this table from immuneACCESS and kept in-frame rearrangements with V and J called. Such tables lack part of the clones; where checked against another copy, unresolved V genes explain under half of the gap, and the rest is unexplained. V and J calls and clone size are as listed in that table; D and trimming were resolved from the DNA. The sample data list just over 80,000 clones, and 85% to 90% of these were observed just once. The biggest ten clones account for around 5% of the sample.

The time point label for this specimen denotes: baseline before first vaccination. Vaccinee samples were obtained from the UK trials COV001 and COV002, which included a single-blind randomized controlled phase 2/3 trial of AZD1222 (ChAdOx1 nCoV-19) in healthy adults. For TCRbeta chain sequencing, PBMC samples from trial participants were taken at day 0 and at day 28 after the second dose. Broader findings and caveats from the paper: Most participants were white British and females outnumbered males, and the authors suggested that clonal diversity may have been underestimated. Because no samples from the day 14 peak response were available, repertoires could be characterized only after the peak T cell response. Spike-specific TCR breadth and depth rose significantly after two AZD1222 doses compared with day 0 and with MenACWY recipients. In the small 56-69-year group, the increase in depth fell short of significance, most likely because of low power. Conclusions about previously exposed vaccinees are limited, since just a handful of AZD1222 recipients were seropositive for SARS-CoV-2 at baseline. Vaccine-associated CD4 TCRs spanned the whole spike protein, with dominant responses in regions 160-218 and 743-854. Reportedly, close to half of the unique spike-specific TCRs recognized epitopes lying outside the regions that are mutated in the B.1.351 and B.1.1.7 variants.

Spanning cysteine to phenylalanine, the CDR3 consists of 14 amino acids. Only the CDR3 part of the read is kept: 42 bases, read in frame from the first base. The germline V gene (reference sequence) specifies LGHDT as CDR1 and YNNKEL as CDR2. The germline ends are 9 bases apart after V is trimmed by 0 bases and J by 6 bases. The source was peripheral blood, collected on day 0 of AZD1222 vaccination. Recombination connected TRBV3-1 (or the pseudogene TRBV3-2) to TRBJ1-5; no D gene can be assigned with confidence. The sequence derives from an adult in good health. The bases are TGTGCCAGCAGCCAAGATTATGGTTCTCAGCCCCAGCATTTT. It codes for CASSQDYGSQPQHF.